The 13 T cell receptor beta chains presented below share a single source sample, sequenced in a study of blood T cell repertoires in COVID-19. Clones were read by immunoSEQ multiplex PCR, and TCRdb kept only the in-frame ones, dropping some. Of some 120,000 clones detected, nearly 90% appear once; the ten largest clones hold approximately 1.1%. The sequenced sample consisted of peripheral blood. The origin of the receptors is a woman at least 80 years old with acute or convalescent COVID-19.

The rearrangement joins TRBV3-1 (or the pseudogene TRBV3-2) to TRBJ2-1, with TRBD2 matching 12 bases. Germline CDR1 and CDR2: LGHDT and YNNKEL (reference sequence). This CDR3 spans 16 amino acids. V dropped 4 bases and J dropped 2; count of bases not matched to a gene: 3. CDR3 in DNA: TGTGCCAGCAGCCCGAGACTAGCGGGGGCCTACAATGAGCAGTTCTTC. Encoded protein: CASSPRLAGAYNEQFF.

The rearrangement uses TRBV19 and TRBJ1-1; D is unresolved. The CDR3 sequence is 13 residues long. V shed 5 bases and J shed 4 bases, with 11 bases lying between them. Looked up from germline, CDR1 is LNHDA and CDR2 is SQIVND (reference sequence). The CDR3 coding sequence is TGTGCCAGTAGTGTTGTTTTATTCACTGAAGCTTTCTTT. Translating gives CASSVVLFTEAFF.

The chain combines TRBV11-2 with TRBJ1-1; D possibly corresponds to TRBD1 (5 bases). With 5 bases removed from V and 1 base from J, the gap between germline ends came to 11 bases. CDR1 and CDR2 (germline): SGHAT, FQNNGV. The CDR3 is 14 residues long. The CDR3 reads CASSVTTANTEAFF. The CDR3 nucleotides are TGTGCCAGCAGCGTGACGACAGCGAACACTGAAGCTTTCTTT.

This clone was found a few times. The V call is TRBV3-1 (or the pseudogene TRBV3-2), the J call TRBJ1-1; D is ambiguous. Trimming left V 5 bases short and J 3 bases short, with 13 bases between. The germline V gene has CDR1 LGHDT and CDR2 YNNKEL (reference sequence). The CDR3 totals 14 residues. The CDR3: CASSKVGGDTEAFF. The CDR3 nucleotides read TGTGCCAGCAGCAAAGTAGGAGGTGACACTGAAGCTTTCTTT.

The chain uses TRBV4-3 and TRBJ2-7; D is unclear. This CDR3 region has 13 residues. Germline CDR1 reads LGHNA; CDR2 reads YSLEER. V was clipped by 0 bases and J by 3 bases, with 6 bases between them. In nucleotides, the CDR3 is TGCGCCAGCAGCCAAGAGGCAGGCTACGAGCAGTACTTC. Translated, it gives CASSQEAGYEQYF.

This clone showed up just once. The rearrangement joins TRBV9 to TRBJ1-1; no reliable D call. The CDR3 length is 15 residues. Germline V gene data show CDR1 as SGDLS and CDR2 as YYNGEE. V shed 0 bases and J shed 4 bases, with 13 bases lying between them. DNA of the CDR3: TGTGCCAGCAGCGTAGATGGCAGTTGGAGCACTGAAGCTTTCTTT. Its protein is CASSVDGSWSTEAFF.

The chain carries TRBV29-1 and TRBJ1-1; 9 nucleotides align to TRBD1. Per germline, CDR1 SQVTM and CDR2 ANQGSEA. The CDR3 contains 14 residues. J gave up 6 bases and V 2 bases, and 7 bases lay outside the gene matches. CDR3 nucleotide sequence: TGCAGCGTTGAACCCGGGACAGGGTGGGCTGAAGCTTTCTTT. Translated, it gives CSVEPGTGWAEAFF.

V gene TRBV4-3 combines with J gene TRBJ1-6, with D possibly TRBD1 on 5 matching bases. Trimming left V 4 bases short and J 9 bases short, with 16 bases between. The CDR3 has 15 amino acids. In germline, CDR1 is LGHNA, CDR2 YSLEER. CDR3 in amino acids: CASSRDRSSTSPLHF. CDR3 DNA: TGCGCCAGCAGCCGAGACAGATCTTCCACTTCACCCCTCCACTTT.

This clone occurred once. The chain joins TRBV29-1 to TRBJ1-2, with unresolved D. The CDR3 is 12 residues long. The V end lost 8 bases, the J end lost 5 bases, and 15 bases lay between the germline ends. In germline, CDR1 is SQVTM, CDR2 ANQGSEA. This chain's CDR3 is CSTLSGLYGYTF. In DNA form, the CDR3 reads TGCAGCACCCTCTCTGGCCTTTATGGCTACACCTTC.

The CDR3 nucleotides are TGTGCCAGCAGCTTAGTGGGGACTAGCTATATAGATACGCAGTATTTT. The encoded protein is CASSLVGTSYIDTQYF. This chain links TRBV7-2 with TRBJ2-3; TRBD2 aligns across 9 bases. The CDR3 is 16 amino acids. Germline loops: CDR1 SGHTA, CDR2 FQGNSA. J lost 5 bases, V lost 1 base, and 7 bases had no gene match.

The chain's CDR3 is CASSRQAGATYEQYF. The CDR3 nucleotides are TGTGCCAGCAGCCGTCAGGCGGGGGCTACCTACGAGCAGTACTTC. V is TRBV4-2 and J is TRBJ2-7; perhaps TRBD2 as D (7 bases). This CDR3 comprises 15 residues. V lost 4 bases, J lost 2 bases, and 15 bases lay in between. CDR1 is LGHNA and CDR2 is YNFKEQ in the germline V gene.

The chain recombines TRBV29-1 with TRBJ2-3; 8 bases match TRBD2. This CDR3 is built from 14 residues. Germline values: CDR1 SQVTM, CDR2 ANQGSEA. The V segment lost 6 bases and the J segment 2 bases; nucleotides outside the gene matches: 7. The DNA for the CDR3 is TGCAGCGTCGTGCCCGGGAGGGTCACAGATACGCAGTATTTT. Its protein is CSVVPGRVTDTQYF.

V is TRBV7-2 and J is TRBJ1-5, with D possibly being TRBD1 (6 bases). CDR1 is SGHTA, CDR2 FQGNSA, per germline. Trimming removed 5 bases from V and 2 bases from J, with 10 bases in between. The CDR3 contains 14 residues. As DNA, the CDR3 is TGTGCCAGCAGCGACAGGCTGGGCAATCAGCCCCAGCATTTT. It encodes CASSDRLGNQPQHF.